This T cell receptor (beta chain) is from a study of cytomegalovirus exposure and HLA in healthy donors. Turning to the study itself: The roughly 120 validation repertoires, a later analysis reported, used the same platform as the 666 first-cohort repertoires.

The J segment lost 12 bases and the V segment lost 5 bases, leaving 7 bases of the junction unmatched. This CDR3 is 12 amino acids long. Per the germline V gene, CDR1 is SGHTA and CDR2 is FQGTGA. This clone was detected only a few times. Its specificity is unknown. Sequenced by immunoSEQ multiplex PCR; TCRdb stores in-frame clones only, minus some. This sample has 130,000 to 150,000 clones, with almost 90% found just once. Study conclusions and caveats: In vitro data verified a few CMV-associated chains as specific for CMV antigens. It was 164 TCR beta chains that were listed as cytomegalovirus-associated.

The gene calls are TRBV7-3 and TRBJ2-1; TRBD2 agrees at 7 bases. Sequencing input: PBMCs. This sequence originates from a woman under 30 in good health and CMV-seropositive. For the CDR3, the DNA is TGTGCCAGCAGCCCTGGGGGAGGGCCGCAGTTCTTC. As protein: CASSPGGGPQFF.